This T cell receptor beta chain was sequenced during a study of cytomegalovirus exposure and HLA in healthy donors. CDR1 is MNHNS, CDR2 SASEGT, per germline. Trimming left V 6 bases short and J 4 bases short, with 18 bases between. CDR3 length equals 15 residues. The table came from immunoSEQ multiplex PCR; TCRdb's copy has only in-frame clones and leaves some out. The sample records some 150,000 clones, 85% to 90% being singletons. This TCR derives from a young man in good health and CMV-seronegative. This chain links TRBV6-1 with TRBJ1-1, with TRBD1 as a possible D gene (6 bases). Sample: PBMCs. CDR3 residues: CASSAEAGASTEAFF. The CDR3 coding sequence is TGTGCCAGCAGCGCTGAAGCAGGGGCGAGCACTGAAGCTTTCTTT.